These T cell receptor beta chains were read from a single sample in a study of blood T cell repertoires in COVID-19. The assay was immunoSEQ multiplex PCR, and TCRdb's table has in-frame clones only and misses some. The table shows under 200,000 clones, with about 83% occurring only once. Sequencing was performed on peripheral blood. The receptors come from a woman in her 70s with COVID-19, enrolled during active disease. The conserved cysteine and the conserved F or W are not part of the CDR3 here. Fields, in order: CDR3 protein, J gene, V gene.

CDR3 protein: ASSDRQGDTQY
J gene: TRBJ2-3
V gene: TRBV6-1

CDR3 protein: ASSDRGRTGYT
J gene: TRBJ1-2
V gene: TRBV19

CDR3 protein: ASSHGRTSGGTDTQY
J gene: TRBJ2-3
V gene: TRBV3-1/TRBV3-2

CDR3 protein: ATGTVSNQPQH
J gene: TRBJ1-5
V gene: TRBV10-2

CDR3 protein: ASRKNRDTGVSPLH
J gene: TRBJ1-6
V gene: TRBV5-4

CDR3 protein: ASSQVRGLQGSSF
J gene: TRBJ1-1
V gene: TRBV14

CDR3 protein: ASSATRGEQY
J gene: TRBJ2-7
V gene: TRBV12-3/TRBV12-4

CDR3 protein: ASRGTAGNTIY
J gene: TRBJ1-3
V gene: TRBV5-1

CDR3 protein: AWSEGGAGYT
J gene: TRBJ1-2
V gene: TRBV30

CDR3 protein: ASSPVGGTKNIQY
J gene: TRBJ2-4
V gene: TRBV7-9

CDR3 protein: ASSERGQDTQY
J gene: TRBJ2-3
V gene: TRBV6-1

CDR3 protein: ASSLASAVTGELF
J gene: TRBJ2-2
V gene: TRBV5-4

CDR3 protein: ASTGDGQSQPQH
J gene: TRBJ1-5
V gene: TRBV19

CDR3 protein: ASSLQGQETQY
J gene: TRBJ2-5
V gene: TRBV18

CDR3 protein: ASNRRTGGNTGELF
J gene: TRBJ2-2
V gene: TRBV10-1

CDR3 protein: ASSLDKFYNEQF
J gene: TRBJ2-1
V gene: TRBV11-2

CDR3 protein: ASTTPSSGGAAEQF
J gene: TRBJ2-1
V gene: TRBV28

CDR3 protein: ASSGVGGPHGYT
J gene: TRBJ1-2
V gene: TRBV9

CDR3 protein: AWSLTRARQGAGNQPQH
J gene: TRBJ1-5
V gene: TRBV30

CDR3 protein: ASSRPRGQGLRKEQY
J gene: TRBJ2-7
V gene: TRBV6-4

CDR3 protein: ASRPSGPPHEQY
J gene: TRBJ2-7
V gene: TRBV5-1

CDR3 protein: SVADEGDYGYT
J gene: TRBJ1-2
V gene: TRBV29-1

CDR3 protein: ASSPKTVPYNEQF
J gene: TRBJ2-1
V gene: TRBV18

CDR3 protein: SVGTEYGYT
J gene: TRBJ1-2
V gene: TRBV28